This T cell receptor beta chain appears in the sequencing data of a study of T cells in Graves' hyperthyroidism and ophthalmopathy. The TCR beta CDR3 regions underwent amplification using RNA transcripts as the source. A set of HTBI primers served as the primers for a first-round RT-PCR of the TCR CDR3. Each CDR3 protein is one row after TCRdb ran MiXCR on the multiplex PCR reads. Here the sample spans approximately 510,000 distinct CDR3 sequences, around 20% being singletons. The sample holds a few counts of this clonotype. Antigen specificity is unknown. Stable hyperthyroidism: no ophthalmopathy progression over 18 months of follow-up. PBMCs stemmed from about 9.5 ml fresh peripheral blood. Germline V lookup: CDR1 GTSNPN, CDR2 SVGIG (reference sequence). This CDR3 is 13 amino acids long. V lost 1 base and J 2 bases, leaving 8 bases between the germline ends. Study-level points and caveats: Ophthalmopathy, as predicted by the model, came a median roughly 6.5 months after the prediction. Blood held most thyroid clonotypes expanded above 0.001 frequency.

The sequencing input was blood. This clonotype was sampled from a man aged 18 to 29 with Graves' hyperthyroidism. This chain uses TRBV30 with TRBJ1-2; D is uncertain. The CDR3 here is CAWSEVRNYGYTF. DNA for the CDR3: TGTGCCTGGAGTGAGGTCAGAAACTATGGCTACACCTTC.